This record covers a single T cell receptor beta chain. No antigen is known for it. The J segment lost 6 bases and the V segment lost 6 bases, leaving 4 bases of the junction unmatched. The germline V gene encodes CDR1 MNHNY and CDR2 SVGAGI (reference sequence). The length of the CDR3 is 12 residues. This specimen belongs to a study of beta chain features in type 1 diabetes. Findings of the study overall: A potential influence of HLA type upon TCRB rearrangement remained unresolved herein. Patients with Type 1 diabetes showed moderately but significantly shorter TCRB CDR3s in all four CD4+ subsets. Patients' naive, central memory and Treg TCRB repertoires seemed closer to one another than those of healthy donors.

The isolated RNA, all of it, was reverse transcribed, so expressed TCRB transcripts were what got sequenced. Using immunoSEQ multiplex PCR, the repertoire was profiled, and TCRdb retains in-frame clones only, with some absent. The sample has just over 600,000 clones, 15% to 18% seen once; the top ten hold under 0.095%. By way of CD45RO/CCR7/CD25/CD127/CD95/CD27, the CD4+ regulatory, stem cell-like memory, central memory and naive cells were sorted. This TCR derives from a man between 18 and 35 years old in good health. Sequenced material: naive CD4+ T cells from blood. The chain is built from TRBV6-6 and TRBJ2-7; 8 nucleotides agree with TRBD1. The CDR3 loop is CASSGQGLEQYF. DNA for the CDR3: TGTGCCAGCAGCGGACAGGGTCTCGAGCAGTACTTC.